Shown below are 26 T cell receptor beta chains from a single sample sequenced in a study of beta chain features in type 1 diabetes. Study results and limitations: There was a moderate but significant shortening of TCRB CDR3s in all four CD4+ subsets of Type 1 diabetes patients.

Expressed TCRB transcripts were sequenced because the isolated RNA had all been reverse transcribed beforehand. TCRdb keeps only in-frame clones here, not all; method: immunoSEQ multiplex PCR. The sample has 680,000 or so clones, about an eighth seen once. These receptors lack a known antigen. Sample: naive CD4+ T cells from blood. The receptors were gathered from a man between 18 and 35 years old with type 1 diabetes.

This clone was seen more than once but under ten times. The chain employs TRBV25-1 and TRBJ1-1; D perhaps matches TRBD1 (5 bases). The CDR3 is 14 residues long. Looked up from germline, CDR1 is MGHDK and CDR2 is SYGVNS. V shed 4 bases and J shed 3 bases, with 12 bases lying between them. CDR3 sequence: CASSALWGDTEAFF. The DNA for the CDR3 is TGTGCCAGCAGTGCCCTATGGGGCGACACTGAAGCTTTCTTT. The entire variable domain, with the rest obtained from reference TRBV25-1 and TRBJ1-1, is as follows: EADIYQTPRYLVIGTGKKITLECSQTMGHDKMYWYQQDPGMELHLIHYSYGVNSTEKGDLSSESTVSRIRTEHFPLTLESARPSHTSQYLCASSALWGDTEAFFGQGTRLTVV.

In this sample, this clone turned up a few times. V is TRBV7-8 and J is TRBJ1-4; D uncertain. Trimming removed 3 bases from V and 8 bases from J, with 10 bases in between. Per the germline V gene, CDR1 is SGHVS and CDR2 is FQNEAQ. This CDR3 has 13 amino acids. This CDR3 is CASSFSRREKLFF. The CDR3 region has the DNA TGTGCCAGCAGCTTCTCCAGGCGAGAAAAACTGTTTTTT.

A few counts support this clone. J is TRBJ2-1 and V is TRBV9; D remains ambiguous. The germline V gene encodes CDR1 SGDLS and CDR2 YYNGEE. CDR3 size: 13 residues. Trimming removed 0 bases at V and 8 bases at J, with 9 bases between. Written as DNA, the CDR3 is TGTGCCAGCAGCGTAGCTAGGTGGGATGAGCAGTTCTTC. This encodes CASSVARWDEQFF.

This clone was counted only a few times. This chain connects TRBV4-2 to TRBJ1-1; 8 bases fit TRBD1. V lost 4 bases, J lost 4 bases, and 14 bases stayed unmatched. Looked up from germline, CDR1 is LGHNA and CDR2 is YNFKEQ. This CDR3 spans 17 amino acids. CDR3 bases: TGTGCCAGCAGCCCACCGACAGGGGAGGTTAGTAGCACTGAAGCTTTCTTT. Translation gives CASSPPTGEVSSTEAFF.

The chain employs TRBV10-1 and TRBJ1-1, with a weak D call TRBD1 (5 bases). CDR1 and CDR2 from the germline V gene are WNHNN and SYGVQD (reference sequence). CDR3 length: 15 residues. V lost 2 bases and J 3 bases, leaving 13 bases between the germline ends. This CDR3 reads CASSERSGGDTEAFF. Written as DNA, the CDR3 is TGCGCCAGCAGTGAGAGGTCGGGAGGGGACACTGAAGCTTTCTTT.

The chain has TRBV4-2 and TRBJ2-7; TRBD2 agrees at 12 bases. The CDR3 sequence is 17 residues long. The junction had 12 bases not matched to a gene; V was cut back by 4 bases and J by 5 bases. Looked up from germline, CDR1 is LGHNA and CDR2 is YNFKEQ. The CDR3 region has the DNA TGTGCCAGCAGCCCTTTAGGTGCTAGCGGGGGGGGCGACGAGCAGTACTTC. Translated: CASSPLGASGGGDEQYF.

The V gene is TRBV28, the J gene TRBJ1-5; possible D gene TRBD1, 5 bases. Trimming left V 7 bases short and J 4 bases short, with 17 bases between. Germline CDR1 and CDR2: MDHEN and SYDVKM. The CDR3 loop spans 15 amino acids. Here the CDR3 reads CASTLWGRLNQPQHF. The DNA for the CDR3 is TGTGCCAGCACCCTGTGGGGACGGCTTAATCAGCCCCAGCATTTT.

The chain has TRBV7-9 and TRBJ2-5, with 7 bases lining up with TRBD1. Trimming at V came to 2 bases and at J to 2 bases, leaving 8 bases not matched to a gene. This CDR3 comprises 16 residues. Germline values: CDR1 SEHNR, CDR2 FQNEAQ (reference sequence). The CDR3 bases are TGTGCCAGCAGCTTAACCCGCCCGGGACAGCAAGAGACCCAGTACTTC. Protein product: CASSLTRPGQQETQYF.

The chain carries TRBV27 and TRBJ2-1; 7 nucleotides match TRBD1. Germline CDR1 is MNHEY and CDR2 is SMNVEV (reference sequence). The CDR3 extends over 17 amino acids. V trimming: 3 bases; J trimming: 0 bases; junction bases outside the gene matches: 8. The CDR3 DNA reads as TGTGCCAGCAGTTTCCACCAGGGGGTCGGCTCCTACAATGAGCAGTTCTTC. As protein: CASSFHQGVGSYNEQFF.

This sequence joins TRBV2 and TRBJ2-7; possible D gene TRBD2, 6 bases. With 7 bases removed from V and 7 bases from J, the gap between germline ends came to 20 bases. Germline CDR1 and CDR2: SNHLY and FYNNEI. The CDR3 has 14 residues. Here the CDR3 reads CASTPFRVGGEQYF. The CDR3 DNA reads TGTGCCAGCACCCCCTTCAGGGTCGGAGGGGAGCAGTACTTC.

This clone was seen a handful of times. The genes are TRBV7-9 and TRBJ2-7; 11 bases map to TRBD1. V trimming: 0 bases; J trimming: 7 bases; junction bases outside the gene matches: 8. The CDR3 sequence is 16 residues long. Germline CDR1 SEHNR, CDR2 FQNEAQ (reference sequence). CDR3 nucleotide sequence: TGTGCCAGCAGCTTAGCCCTAACTGGGACAGGGGGTGAGCAGTACTTC. Protein: CASSLALTGTGGEQYF.

This clone was counted between two and nine times. The J gene is TRBJ1-5, the V gene TRBV19; a possible D gene is TRBD1 (5 bases). V was trimmed by 3 bases and J by 1 base, leaving 7 bases between them. Germline V CDR1 and CDR2: LNHDA, SQIVND (reference sequence). The CDR3 has 14 residues. In nucleotides, the CDR3 is TGTGCCAGTAGTATGACAGCAAGCAATCAGCCCCAGCATTTT. Its protein product is CASSMTASNQPQHF.

This clone has more than one count but fewer than ten. The chain has TRBV9 and TRBJ2-3; D is tentatively TRBD1 or TRBD2 (6 bases each). The germline V and J ends were trimmed by 0 bases and 2 bases, with 10 bases remaining between them. Germline CDR1 reads SGDLS; CDR2 reads YYNGEE. The CDR3 loop spans 15 amino acids. CDR3 bases: TGTGCCAGCAGCGTAGTGTCGGGGGCCACAGATACGCAGTATTTT. Amino acid sequence: CASSVVSGATDTQYF.

This clone was detected a few times. The chain joins TRBV6-1 to TRBJ2-1; 9 bases align to TRBD1. Germline V gene lookup returns CDR1 MNHNS and CDR2 SASEGT. Trimming removed 6 bases from V and 9 bases from J; junction bases left unmatched: 9. The CDR3 has 14 residues. The CDR3 DNA is TGTGCCAGCAGGCCGGGACAGGGTTCGTCTGAGCAGTTCTTC. It specifies CASRPGQGSSEQFF.

This chain connects TRBV15 to TRBJ1-1; tentative D call: TRBD1 (5 bases). Trimming pared 0 bases from V and 0 bases from J, leaving 17 bases between. The germline gives CDR1 LNHNV, CDR2 YYDKDF (reference sequence). The length of the CDR3 is 18 residues. The CDR3 DNA sequence: TGTGCCACCAGCAGAGAGTCCCGGGACTCCTCCCTGAACACTGAAGCTTTCTTT. It translates to CATSRESRDSSLNTEAFF.

The chain is built from TRBV29-1 and TRBJ2-2, with D possibly being TRBD2 (5 bases). Germline V gives CDR1 SQVTM, CDR2 ANQGSEA. Trimming pared 3 bases from V and 4 bases from J, leaving 9 bases between. The CDR3 length is 13 residues. The CDR3 here is CSVDVRGTGELFF. The CDR3 DNA sequence: TGCAGCGTTGATGTCCGGGGCACCGGGGAGCTGTTTTTT.

The V and J genes are TRBV29-1 and TRBJ2-7; D gene uncertain. This CDR3 spans 12 amino acids. With 6 bases removed from V and 6 bases from J, the gap between germline ends came to 15 bases. The germline CDR1 and CDR2 sequences are SQVTM and ANQGSEA. This chain's CDR3 is CSVRHHLPEQYF. The CDR3 coding sequence is TGCAGCGTCCGACACCACCTCCCCGAGCAGTACTTC.

This clone came up a few times. The chain combines TRBV19 with TRBJ1-4, with 8 nucleotides matching TRBD1. V dropped 3 bases and J dropped 10; count of bases not matched to a gene: 7. Looked up from germline, CDR1 is LNHDA and CDR2 is SQIVND (reference sequence). The CDR3 totals 14 residues. This CDR3 reads CASSIGQGVGKLFF. The DNA for the CDR3 is TGTGCCAGTAGTATCGGACAGGGCGTCGGAAAACTGTTTTTT.

This chain links TRBV2 with TRBJ2-2, with 9 bases fitting TRBD2. V shed 6 bases, J shed 7 bases, and the junction held 12 bases outside the gene matches. The CDR3 spans 16 residues. Germline values: CDR1 SNHLY, CDR2 FYNNEI. CDR3 DNA sequence: TGTGCCAGCAGCCGGATAGCGGGGGCCCTCGGCGGGGAGCTGTTTTTT. This sequence encodes CASSRIAGALGGELFF.

This chain joins TRBV9 and TRBJ1-4; 8 nucleotides match TRBD1. CDR3 size: 18 residues. Germline CDR1 reads SGDLS; CDR2 reads YYNGEE. J was trimmed by 2 bases and V by 4 bases; bases with no gene match: 13. CDR3 protein: CASSPRDRSVATNEKLFF. CDR3 DNA sequence: TGTGCCAGCAGCCCTCGGGACAGGTCTGTTGCGACTAATGAAAAACTGTTTTTT.

This clone occurred a few times. The V call is TRBV27, the J call TRBJ2-5; D remains ambiguous. This CDR3 region has 14 residues. V was clipped by 5 bases and J by 3 bases, with 13 bases between them. Germline CDR1 reads MNHEY; CDR2 reads SMNVEV (reference sequence). The CDR3 sequence: CASSTGRSKETQYF. CDR3 nucleotide sequence: TGTGCCAGCAGTACTGGCAGGTCAAAAGAGACCCAGTACTTC.

As concerns this clone: In the same sample, other DNA sequences code for this CDR3. The chain combines TRBV10-3 with TRBJ2-3; no clear D. The CDR3 contains 13 residues. Per germline, CDR1 ENHRY and CDR2 SYGVKD. Trimming stripped 0 bases from V and 3 bases from J, with 4 bases between. The CDR3 bases are TGTGCCATCAGTGAGTCGGGGACAGATACGCAGTATTTT. This translates into CAISESGTDTQYF.

In the case of this clone: Other DNA sequences in the same sample also yield this CDR3. The V call is TRBV6-5, the J call TRBJ2-6, with D uncertain. Germline values: CDR1 MNHEY, CDR2 SVGAGI. This CDR3 region has 15 residues. V was cut by 0 bases and J by 2 bases, with 5 bases left in between. The CDR3 protein is CASSYSGAGANVLTF. The CDR3 nucleotides read TGTGCCAGCAGTTACTCTGGGGCTGGGGCCAACGTCCTGACTTTC.

This clone was recorded only once. This rearrangement joins TRBV25-1 to TRBJ2-5; TRBD1 agrees at 7 bases. With V trimmed by 6 bases and J by 3 bases, 4 bases remained unmatched. CDR3 length equals 13 residues. The V gene's germline CDR1 is MGHDK and CDR2 SYGVNS. The CDR3 DNA follows: TGTGCCAGCAGCGGACAGGCAAAAGAGACCCAGTACTTC. It is translated as CASSGQAKETQYF. Together with reference TRBV25-1 and TRBJ2-5, the CDR3 gives the full variable domain: EADIYQTPRYLVIGTGKKITLECSQTMGHDKMYWYQQDPGMELHLIHYSYGVNSTEKGDLSSESTVSRIRTEHFPLTLESARPSHTSQYLCASSGQAKETQYFGPGTRLLVL.

This clone occurred a few times. This chain connects TRBV30 to TRBJ2-3; D assignment may be TRBD1 or TRBD2 (5 bases each). CDR1 is GTSNPN, CDR2 SVGIG, per germline (reference sequence). CDR3 length equals 14 residues. V lost 5 bases to trimming and J lost 2 bases, with 14 bases between them. The CDR3 protein is CAWSRDHHTDTQYF. The CDR3, as DNA: TGTGCCTGGTCCCGGGACCATCACACAGATACGCAGTATTTT.

The table lists this clone with a few counts. This chain connects TRBV19 to TRBJ1-1; D perhaps matches TRBD1 (6 bases). This CDR3 has 13 residues. V was pared by 6 bases and J by 1 base, with 9 bases between. The V gene's germline CDR1 is LNHDA and CDR2 SQIVND (reference sequence). The CDR3 loop is CASSRDKNTEAFF. The CDR3 nucleotides read TGTGCCAGTAGCCGGGACAAGAACACTGAAGCTTTCTTT.